The clone carrying this TCR beta chain occurred a few times. The target antigen is unknown. This record belongs to a study of beta chain features in type 1 diabetes. For the study at large: Sorted cell examination encompassed roughly 110 million cells across all samples. Findings and limits, study-wide: There was a possibility that cDNA sequencing over-represented cells with high TCR expression. All four CD4+ subsets from Type 1 diabetes patients carried moderately but significantly shorter TCRB CDR3s.

The authors obtained over 95% purity in all sorted populations. The isolated RNA, all of it, was reverse transcribed, so expressed TCRB transcripts were what got sequenced. Assay used: immunoSEQ multiplex PCR; TCRdb lists only in-frame clones, some missing. The data show about 290,000 clones, around 7.3% seen once. The V segment lost 4 bases and the J segment 10 bases; nucleotides outside the gene matches: 9. In germline, CDR1 is GTSNPN, CDR2 SVGIG (reference sequence). The CDR3 loop spans 14 amino acids. The chain is built from TRBV30 and TRBJ2-1, with TRBD1 matching 11 bases. Sequencing was carried out using central memory CD4+ T cells from blood. The sequence came from a woman under 30 in good health. CDR3 nucleotides: TGTGCCTGGACGGCCGGACAGGGGGCGTGGGAGCAGTTCTTC. It encodes CAWTAGQGAWEQFF.